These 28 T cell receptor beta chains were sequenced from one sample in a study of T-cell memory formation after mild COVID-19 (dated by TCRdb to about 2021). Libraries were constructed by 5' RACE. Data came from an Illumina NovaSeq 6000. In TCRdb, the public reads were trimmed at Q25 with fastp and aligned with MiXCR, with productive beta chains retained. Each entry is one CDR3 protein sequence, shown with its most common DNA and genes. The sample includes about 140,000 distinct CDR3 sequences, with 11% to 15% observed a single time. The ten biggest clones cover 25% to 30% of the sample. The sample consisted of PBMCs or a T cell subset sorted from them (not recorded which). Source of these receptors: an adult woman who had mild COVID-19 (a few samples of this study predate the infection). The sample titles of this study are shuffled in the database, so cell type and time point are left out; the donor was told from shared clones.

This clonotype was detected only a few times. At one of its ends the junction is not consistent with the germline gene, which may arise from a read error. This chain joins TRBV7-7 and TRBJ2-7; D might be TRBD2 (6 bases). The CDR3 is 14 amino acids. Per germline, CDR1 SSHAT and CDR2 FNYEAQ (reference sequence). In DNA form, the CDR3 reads TGTGCTAGCAGCCGTCATGGGGGGTTCAACGAGCAGTACTTC. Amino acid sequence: CASSRHGGFNEQYF.

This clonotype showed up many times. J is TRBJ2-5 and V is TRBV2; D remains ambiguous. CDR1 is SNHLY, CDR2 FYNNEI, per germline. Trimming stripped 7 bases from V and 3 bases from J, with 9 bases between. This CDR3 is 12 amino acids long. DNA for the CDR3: TGTGCCAGCATGGGTGGGGAAGAGACCCAGTACTTC. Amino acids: CASMGGEETQYF. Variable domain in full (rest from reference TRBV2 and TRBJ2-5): EPEVTQTPSHQVTQMGQEVILRCVPISNHLYFYWYRQILGQKVEFLVSFYNNEISEKSEIFDDQFSVERPDGSNFTLKIRSTKLEDSAMYFCASMGGEETQYFGPGTRLLVL.

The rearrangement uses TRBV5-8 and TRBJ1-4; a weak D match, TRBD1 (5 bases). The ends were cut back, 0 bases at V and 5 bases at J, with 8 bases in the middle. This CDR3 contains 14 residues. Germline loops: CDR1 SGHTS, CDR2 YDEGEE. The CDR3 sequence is CASSLEWGNEKLFF. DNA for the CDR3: TGTGCCAGCAGCTTGGAGTGGGGGAATGAAAAACTGTTTTTT.

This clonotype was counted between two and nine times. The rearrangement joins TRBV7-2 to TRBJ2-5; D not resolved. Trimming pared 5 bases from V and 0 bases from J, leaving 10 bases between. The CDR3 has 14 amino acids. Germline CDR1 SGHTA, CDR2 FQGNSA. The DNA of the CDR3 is TGTGCCAGCAGCGAGATACCCTACCAAGAGACCCAGTACTTC. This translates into CASSEIPYQETQYF.

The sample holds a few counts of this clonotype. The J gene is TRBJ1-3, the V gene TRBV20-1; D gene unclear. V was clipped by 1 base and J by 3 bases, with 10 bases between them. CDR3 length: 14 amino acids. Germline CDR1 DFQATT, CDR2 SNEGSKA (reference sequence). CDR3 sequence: CSARVVGFGNTIYF. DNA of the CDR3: TGCAGTGCTAGAGTTGTAGGGTTTGGAAACACCATATATTTT.

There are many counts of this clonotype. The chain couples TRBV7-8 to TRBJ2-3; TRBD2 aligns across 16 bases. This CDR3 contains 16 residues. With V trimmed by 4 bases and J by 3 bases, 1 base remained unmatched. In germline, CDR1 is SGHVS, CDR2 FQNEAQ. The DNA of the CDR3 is TGTGCCAGCAGCTCGGGACTAGCGGGGGGGACAGATACGCAGTATTTT. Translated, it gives CASSSGLAGGTDTQYF.

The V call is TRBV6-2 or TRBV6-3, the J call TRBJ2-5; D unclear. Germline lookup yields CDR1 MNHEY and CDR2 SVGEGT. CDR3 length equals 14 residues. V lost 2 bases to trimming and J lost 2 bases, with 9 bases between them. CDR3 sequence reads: CASSYGYAQETQYF. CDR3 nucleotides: TGTGCCAGCAGTTACGGCTACGCACAAGAGACCCAGTACTTC.

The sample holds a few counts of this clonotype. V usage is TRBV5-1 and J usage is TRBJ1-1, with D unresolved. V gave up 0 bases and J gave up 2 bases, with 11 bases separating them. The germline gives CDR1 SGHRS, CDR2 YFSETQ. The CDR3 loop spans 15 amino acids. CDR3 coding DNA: TGCGCCAGCAGCTTGGCCGTTGGGAGAAACACTGAAGCTTTCTTT. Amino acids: CASSLAVGRNTEAFF.

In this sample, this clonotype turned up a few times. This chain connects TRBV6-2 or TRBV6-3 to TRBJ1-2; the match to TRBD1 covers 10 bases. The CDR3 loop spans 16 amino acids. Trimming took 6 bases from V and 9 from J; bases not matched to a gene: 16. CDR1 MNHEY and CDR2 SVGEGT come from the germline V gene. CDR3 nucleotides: TGTGCCAGCAGCCCCATCCACTTCGGGACAGGGGATCGCTACACCTTC. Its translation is CASSPIHFGTGDRYTF.

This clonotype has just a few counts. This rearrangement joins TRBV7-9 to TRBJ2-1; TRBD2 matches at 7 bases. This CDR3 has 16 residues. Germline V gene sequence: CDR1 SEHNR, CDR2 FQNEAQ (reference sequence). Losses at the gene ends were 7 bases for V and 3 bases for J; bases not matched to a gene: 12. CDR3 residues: CASTSPVTSVYNEQFF. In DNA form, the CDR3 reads TGTGCCAGCACCTCCCCCGTAACTAGCGTCTACAATGAGCAGTTCTTC.

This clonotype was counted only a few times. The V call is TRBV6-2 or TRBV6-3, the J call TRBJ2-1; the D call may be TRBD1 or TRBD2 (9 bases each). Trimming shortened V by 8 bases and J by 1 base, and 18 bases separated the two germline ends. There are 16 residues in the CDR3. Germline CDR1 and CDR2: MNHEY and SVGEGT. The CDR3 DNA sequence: TGTGCCAGCGCGGACAGGGGACTAGCTTCCTACAATGAGCAGTTCTTC. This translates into CASADRGLASYNEQFF.

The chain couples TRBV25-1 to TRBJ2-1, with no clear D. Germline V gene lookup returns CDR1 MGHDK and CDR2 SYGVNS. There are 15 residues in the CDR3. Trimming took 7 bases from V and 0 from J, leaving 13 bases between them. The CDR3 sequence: CASTVISGSYNEQFF. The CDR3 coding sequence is TGTGCCAGCACCGTTATAAGTGGCTCCTACAATGAGCAGTTCTTC. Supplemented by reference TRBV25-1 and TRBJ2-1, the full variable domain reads EADIYQTPRYLVIGTGKKITLECSQTMGHDKMYWYQQDPGMELHLIHYSYGVNSTEKGDLSSESTVSRIRTEHFPLTLESARPSHTSQYLCASTVISGSYNEQFFGPGTRLTVL.

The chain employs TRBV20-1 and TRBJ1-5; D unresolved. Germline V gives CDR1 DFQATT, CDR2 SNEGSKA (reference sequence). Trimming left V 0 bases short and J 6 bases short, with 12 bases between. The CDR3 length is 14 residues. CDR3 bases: TGCAGTGCTAGAGAAGGTGGTTACGCTCAGCCCCAGCATTTT. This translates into CSAREGGYAQPQHF.

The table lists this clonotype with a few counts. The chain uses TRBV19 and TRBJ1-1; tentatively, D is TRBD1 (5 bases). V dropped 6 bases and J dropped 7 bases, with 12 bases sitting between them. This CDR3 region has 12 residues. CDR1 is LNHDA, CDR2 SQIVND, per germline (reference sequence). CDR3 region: CASSNGGNEAFF. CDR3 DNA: TGTGCCAGTAGCAATGGGGGGAATGAAGCTTTCTTT. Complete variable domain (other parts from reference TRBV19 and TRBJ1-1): DGGITQSPKYLFRKEGQNVTLSCEQNLNHDAMYWYRQDPGQGLRLIYYSQIVNDFQKGDIAEGYSVSREKKESFPLTVTSAQKNPTAFYLCASSNGGNEAFFGQGTRLTVV.

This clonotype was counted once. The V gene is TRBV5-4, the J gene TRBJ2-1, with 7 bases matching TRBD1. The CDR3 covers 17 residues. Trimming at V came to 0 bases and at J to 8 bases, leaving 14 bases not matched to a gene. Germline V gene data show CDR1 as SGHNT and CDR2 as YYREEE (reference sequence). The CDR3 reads CASSLDVEGSQGDEQFF. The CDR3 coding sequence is TGTGCCAGCAGCTTGGACGTCGAGGGGAGTCAGGGGGATGAGCAGTTCTTC.

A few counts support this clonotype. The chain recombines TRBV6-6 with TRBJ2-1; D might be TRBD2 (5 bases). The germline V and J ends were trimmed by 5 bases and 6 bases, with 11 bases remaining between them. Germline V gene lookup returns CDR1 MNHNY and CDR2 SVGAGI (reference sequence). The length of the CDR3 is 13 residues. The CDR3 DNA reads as TGTGCCAGCAGTCCCCGGGAATCCAATGAGCAGTTCTTC. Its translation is CASSPRESNEQFF.

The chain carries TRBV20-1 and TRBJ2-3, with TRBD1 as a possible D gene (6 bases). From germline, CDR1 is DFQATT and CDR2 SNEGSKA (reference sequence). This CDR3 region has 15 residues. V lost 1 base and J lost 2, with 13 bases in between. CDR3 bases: TGCAGTGCTAGAGGATCTACAGGGTACACAGATACGCAGTATTTT. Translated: CSARGSTGYTDTQYF.

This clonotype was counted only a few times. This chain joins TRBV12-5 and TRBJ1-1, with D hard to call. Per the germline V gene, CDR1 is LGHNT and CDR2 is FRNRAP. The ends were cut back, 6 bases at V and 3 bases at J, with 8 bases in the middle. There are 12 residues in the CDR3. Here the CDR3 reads CASGRAYTEAFF. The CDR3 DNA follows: TGTGCTAGTGGCCGGGCGTACACTGAAGCTTTCTTT.

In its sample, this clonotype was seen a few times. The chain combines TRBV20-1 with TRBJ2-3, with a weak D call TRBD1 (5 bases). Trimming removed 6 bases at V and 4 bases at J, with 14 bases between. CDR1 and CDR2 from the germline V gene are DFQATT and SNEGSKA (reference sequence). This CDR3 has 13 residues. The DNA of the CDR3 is TGCAGTGCCCCCGAAGGGGTGGCAGATACGCAGTATTTT. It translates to CSAPEGVADTQYF.

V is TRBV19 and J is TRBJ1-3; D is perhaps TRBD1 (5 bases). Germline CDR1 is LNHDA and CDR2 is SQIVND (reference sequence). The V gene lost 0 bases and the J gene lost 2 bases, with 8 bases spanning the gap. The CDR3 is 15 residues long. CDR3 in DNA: TGTGCCAGTAGTATAGAGCCAGGGACTGGAAACACCATATATTTT. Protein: CASSIEPGTGNTIYF.

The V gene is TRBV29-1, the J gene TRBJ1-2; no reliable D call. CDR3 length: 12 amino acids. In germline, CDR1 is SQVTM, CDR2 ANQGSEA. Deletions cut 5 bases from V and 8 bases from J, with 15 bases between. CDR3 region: CSVTPPNEGYTF. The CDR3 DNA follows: TGCAGCGTTACGCCACCGAATGAGGGCTACACCTTC.

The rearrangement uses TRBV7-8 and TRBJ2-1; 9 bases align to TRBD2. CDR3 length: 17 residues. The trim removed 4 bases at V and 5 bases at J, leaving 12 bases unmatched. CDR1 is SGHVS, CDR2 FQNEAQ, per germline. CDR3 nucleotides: TGTGCCAGCAGCTCCCAGTGGACTAGCGCTTGGCACAATGAGCAGTTCTTC. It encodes CASSSQWTSAWHNEQFF.

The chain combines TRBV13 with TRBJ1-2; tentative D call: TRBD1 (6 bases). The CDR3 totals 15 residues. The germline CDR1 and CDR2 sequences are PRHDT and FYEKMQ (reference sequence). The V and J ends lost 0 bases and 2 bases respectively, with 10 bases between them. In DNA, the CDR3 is TGTGCCAGCAGCTTAGGCGGCGGACAGAACTATGGCTACACCTTC. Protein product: CASSLGGGQNYGYTF. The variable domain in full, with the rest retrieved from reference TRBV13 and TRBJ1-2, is AAGVIQSPRHLIKEKRETATLKCYPIPRHDTVYWYQQGPGQDPQFLISFYEKMQSDKGSIPDRFSAQQFSDYHSELNMSSLELGDSALYFCASSLGGGQNYGYTFGSGTRLTVV.

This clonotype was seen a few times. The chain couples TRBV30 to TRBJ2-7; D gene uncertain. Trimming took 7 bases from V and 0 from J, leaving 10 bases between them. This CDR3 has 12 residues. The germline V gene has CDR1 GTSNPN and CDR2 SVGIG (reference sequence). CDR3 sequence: CAFGSYSYEQYF. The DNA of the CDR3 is TGTGCCTTCGGGTCATACTCCTACGAGCAGTACTTC.

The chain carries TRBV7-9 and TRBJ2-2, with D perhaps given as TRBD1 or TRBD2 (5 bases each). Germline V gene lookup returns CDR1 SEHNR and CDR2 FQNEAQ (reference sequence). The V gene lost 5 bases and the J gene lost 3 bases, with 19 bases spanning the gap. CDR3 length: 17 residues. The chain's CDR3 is CASSLNPAGTDTGELFF. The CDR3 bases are TGTGCCAGCAGCCTAAACCCCGCCGGGACGGACACCGGGGAGCTGTTTTTT.

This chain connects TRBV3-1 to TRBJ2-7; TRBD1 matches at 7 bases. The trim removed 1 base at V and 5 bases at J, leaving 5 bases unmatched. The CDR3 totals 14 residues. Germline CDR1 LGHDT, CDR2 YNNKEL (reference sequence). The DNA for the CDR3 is TGTGCCAGCAGCCAAGGACAGGGAAGAAACGAGCAGTACTTC. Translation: CASSQGQGRNEQYF.

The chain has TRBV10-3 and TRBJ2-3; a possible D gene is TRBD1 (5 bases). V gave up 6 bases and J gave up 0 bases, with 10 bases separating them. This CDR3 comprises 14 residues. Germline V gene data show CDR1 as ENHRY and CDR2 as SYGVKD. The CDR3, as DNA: TGTGCCATCAGAGGGGTTACGAGCACAGATACGCAGTATTTT. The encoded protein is CAIRGVTSTDTQYF.

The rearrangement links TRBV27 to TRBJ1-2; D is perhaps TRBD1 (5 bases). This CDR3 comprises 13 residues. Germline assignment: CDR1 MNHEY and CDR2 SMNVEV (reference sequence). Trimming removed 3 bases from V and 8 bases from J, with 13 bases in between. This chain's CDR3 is CASSFTGQGGYTF. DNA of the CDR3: TGTGCCAGCAGTTTCACAGGCCAAGGGGGCTACACCTTC.